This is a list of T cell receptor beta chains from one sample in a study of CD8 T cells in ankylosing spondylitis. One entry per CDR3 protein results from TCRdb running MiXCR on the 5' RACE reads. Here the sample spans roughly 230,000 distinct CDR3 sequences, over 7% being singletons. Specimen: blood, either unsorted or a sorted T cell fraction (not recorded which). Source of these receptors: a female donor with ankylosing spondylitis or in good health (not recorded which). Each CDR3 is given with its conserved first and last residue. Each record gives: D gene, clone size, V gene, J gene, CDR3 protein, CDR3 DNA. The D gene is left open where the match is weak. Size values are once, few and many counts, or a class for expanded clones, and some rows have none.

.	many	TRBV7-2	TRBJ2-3	CASSPARTQYF	TGTGCCAGCAGCCCCGCCCGCACGCAGTATTTT
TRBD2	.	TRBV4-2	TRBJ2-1	CASSQDLSGRVNEQFF	TGTGCCAGCAGCCAAGATTTAAGCGGGAGAGTTAATGAGCAGTTCTTC
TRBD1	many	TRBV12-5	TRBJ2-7	CASGSRDRGAEQYF	TGTGCTAGTGGCTCCCGGGACAGGGGAGCCGAGCAGTACTTC
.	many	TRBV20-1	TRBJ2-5	CSLDTNGGTQYF	TGCAGCCTCGACACTAACGGAGGGACCCAGTACTTC
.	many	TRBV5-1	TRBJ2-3	CASSFTGVGTDTQYF	TGCGCCAGCAGCTTTACGGGAGTTGGCACAGATACGCAGTATTTT
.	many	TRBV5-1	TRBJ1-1	CASSTEGHTEAFF	TGCGCCAGCAGCACGGAGGGACACACTGAAGCTTTCTTT
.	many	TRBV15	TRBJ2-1	CATSRDVSYNEQFF	TGTGCCACCAGCAGAGACGTCTCCTACAATGAGCAGTTCTTC
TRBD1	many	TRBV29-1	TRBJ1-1	CSPLRQGAEAFF	TGCAGCCCCCTAAGACAGGGCGCTGAAGCTTTCTTT
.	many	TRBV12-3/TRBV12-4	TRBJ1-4	CASSYSATNEKLFF	TGTGCCAGCAGCTACAGTGCAACTAATGAAAAACTGTTTTTT
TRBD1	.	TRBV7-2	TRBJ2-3	CASSRGHEFRTDTQYF	TGTGCCAGCAGTAGGGGGCACGAGTTCCGGACAGATACGCAGTATTTT
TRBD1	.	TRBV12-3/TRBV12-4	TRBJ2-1	CASNSWGQGYGEQFF	TGTGCCAGCAATTCTTGGGGACAGGGATATGGCGAGCAGTTCTTC
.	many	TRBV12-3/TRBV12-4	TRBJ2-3	CASSFSNTDTQYF	TGTGCCAGCAGTTTCTCCAACACAGATACGCAGTATTTT
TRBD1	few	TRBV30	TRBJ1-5	CAWNRGVSQPQHF	TGTGCCTGGAACAGGGGAGTCTCTCAGCCCCAGCATTTT
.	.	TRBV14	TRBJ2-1	CPSSFGMPSYNEQFF	TGCCCCAGCAGCTTTGGGATGCCCTCCTACAATGAGCAGTTCTTC
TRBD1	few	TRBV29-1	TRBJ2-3	CSGRTGRVDTQYF	TGCAGCGGGCGGACAGGGCGGGTAGATACGCAGTATTTT
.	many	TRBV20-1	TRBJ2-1	CSARKVYNEQFF	TGCAGTGCCAGAAAAGTTTACAATGAGCAGTTCTTC
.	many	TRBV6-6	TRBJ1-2	CASSYGVFNGYTF	TGTGCCAGCAGTTACGGGGTCTTTAACGGCTACACCTTC
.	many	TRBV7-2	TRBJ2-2	CASSFETGTGELFF	TGTGCCAGCAGCTTCGAAACGGGTACCGGGGAGCTGTTTTTT
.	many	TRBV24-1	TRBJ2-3	CATSDALGDGRGTDTQYF	TGTGCCACCAGTGATGCCTTGGGCGACGGGCGAGGCACAGATACGCAGTATTTT
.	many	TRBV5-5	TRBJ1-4	CASSLDPGPTNEKLFF	TGTGCCAGCAGCCTAGACCCAGGGCCGACTAATGAAAAACTGTTTTTT
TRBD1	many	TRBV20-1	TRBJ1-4	CSARETPPGGKLFF	TGCAGTGCTAGAGAGACACCGCCAGGGGGAAAACTGTTTTTT
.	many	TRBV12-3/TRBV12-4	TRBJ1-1	CASTLRGLRTEAFF	TGTGCCAGCACCCTTCGGGGTCTTAGAACTGAAGCTTTCTTT